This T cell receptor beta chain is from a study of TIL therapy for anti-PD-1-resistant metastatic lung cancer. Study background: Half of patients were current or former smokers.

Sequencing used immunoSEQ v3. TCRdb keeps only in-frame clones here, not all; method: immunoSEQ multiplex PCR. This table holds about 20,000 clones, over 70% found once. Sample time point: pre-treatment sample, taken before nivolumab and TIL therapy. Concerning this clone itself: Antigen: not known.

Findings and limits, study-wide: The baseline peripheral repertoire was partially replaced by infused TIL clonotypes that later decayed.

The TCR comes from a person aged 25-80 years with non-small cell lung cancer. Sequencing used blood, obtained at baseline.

The DNA for the CDR3 is TGCGCCAGCAGCTTGGGAACAGGGTGGGACTACGAGCAGTACTTC. Its protein is CASSLGTGWDYEQYF. The rearrangement links TRBV5-1 to TRBJ2-7; D is perhaps TRBD1 (6 bases). The V gene lost 0 bases and the J gene lost 3 bases, with 13 bases spanning the gap. Looked up from germline, CDR1 is SGHRS and CDR2 is YFSETQ. CDR3 length: 15 residues.